These 5 T cell receptor beta chains were sequenced from one sample in a study of post-analysis software for immune sequencing data. Study observations and caveats: Elevated frequency relative to controls characterized four or five TRBV segments in patients, TRBV5-6, TRBV5-1 and TRBV20-1 among them.

The TCR beta cDNA libraries contained unique molecular identifiers. TCRdb analysed the PCR reads with MiXCR anew, one entry per CDR3 protein. The sample includes almost 700,000 distinct CDR3 sequences, approximately 60% of them seen just once. Their cognate antigens are unknown. What was sequenced was blood. The receptors were gathered from a girl aged 2-10 years with multiple sclerosis.

The V gene is TRBV6-6, the J gene TRBJ2-5, with TRBD2 as a possible D gene (6 bases). The CDR3 loop spans 16 amino acids. Trimming left V 6 bases short and J 3 bases short, with 20 bases between. Germline assignment: CDR1 MNHNY and CDR2 SVGAGI (reference sequence). The CDR3 DNA sequence: TGTGCCAGCAGACTCGGGGGAGGCAGGAGGAAAGAGACCCAGTACTTC. This translates into CASRLGGGRRKETQYF.

V gene TRBV20-1 combines with J gene TRBJ2-5; D gene ambiguous. In germline, CDR1 is DFQATT, CDR2 SNEGSKA (reference sequence). Trimming stripped 0 bases from V and 5 bases from J, with 10 bases between. The CDR3 is 13 amino acids. The CDR3: CSARDAKGETQYF. CDR3 sequence (DNA): TGCAGTGCTAGAGACGCCAAAGGCGAGACCCAGTACTTC.

This clonotype was seen only a few times. The chain uses TRBV4-1 and TRBJ2-7; 7 bases match TRBD1. Per germline, CDR1 MGHRA and CDR2 YSYEKL. This CDR3 comprises 14 residues. V dropped 2 bases and J dropped 7; count of bases not matched to a gene: 8. The CDR3, as DNA: TGCGCCAGCAGCCAATACGGGACAGCCTCGGAGCAGTACTTC. Translated, it gives CASSQYGTASEQYF.

This chain connects TRBV7-9 to TRBJ1-2; D ambiguous. The CDR3 totals 13 residues. Trimming removed 3 bases at V and 4 bases at J, with 9 bases between. CDR1 and CDR2 (germline): SEHNR, FQNEAQ (reference sequence). In DNA, the CDR3 is TGTGCCAGCAGCTTGATACAGCTCTATGGCTACACCTTC. Protein product: CASSLIQLYGYTF.

The rearrangement links TRBV27 to TRBJ1-1, with TRBD1 as a possible D gene (6 bases). Between the trimmed V and J ends, which lost 3 bases and 7 bases, there was a span of 15 bases. The CDR3 consists of 14 residues. Germline V gene sequence: CDR1 MNHEY, CDR2 SMNVEV (reference sequence). The CDR3 DNA is TGTGCCAGCAGTTTCCTCGGGGGGCGCAGTGAAGCTTTCTTT. As protein: CASSFLGGRSEAFF.